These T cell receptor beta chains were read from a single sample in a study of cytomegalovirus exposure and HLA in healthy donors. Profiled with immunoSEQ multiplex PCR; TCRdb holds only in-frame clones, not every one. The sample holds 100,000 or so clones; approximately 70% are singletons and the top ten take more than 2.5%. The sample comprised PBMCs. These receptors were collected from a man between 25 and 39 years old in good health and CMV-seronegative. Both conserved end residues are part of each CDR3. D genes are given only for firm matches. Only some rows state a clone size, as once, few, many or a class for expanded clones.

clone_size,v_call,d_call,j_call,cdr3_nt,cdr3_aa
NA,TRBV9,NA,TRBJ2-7,TGTGCCAGCAGCACCTCCGGGGAGCCGATCTACGAGCAGTACTTC,CASSTSGEPIYEQYF
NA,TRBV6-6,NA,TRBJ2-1,TGTGCCAGCAGTTACTCGACTAGTCCTGAGCAGTTCTTC,CASSYSTSPEQFF
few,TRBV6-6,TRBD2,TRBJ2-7,TGTGCCAGCAGCGGACTAGCGGAACTTTACGAGCAGTACTTC,CASSGLAELYEQYF
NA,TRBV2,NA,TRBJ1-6,TGTGCCAGCAGTGAGTTACAGGGCTCGAATTCACCCCTCCACTTT,CASSELQGSNSPLHF
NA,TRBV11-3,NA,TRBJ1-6,TGTGCCAGCAGCTCTGTTTGGGGCTCACCCCTCCACTTT,CASSSVWGSPLHF
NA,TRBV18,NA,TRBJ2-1,TGTGCCAGCACAACCGCCCACAATGAGCAGTTCTTC,CASTTAHNEQFF
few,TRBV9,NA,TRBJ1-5,TGTGCCAGCAGCGTAGGAGGCAGCAATCAGCCCCAGCATTTT,CASSVGGSNQPQHF
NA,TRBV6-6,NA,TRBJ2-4,TGTGCCAGCAGCCCTAGTGGCGGAGCCAAAAACATTCAGTACTTC,CASSPSGGAKNIQYF
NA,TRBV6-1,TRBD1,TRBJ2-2,TGTGCCAGCAGCAAAGGACAGGGAGGCACCGGGGAGCTGTTTTTT,CASSKGQGGTGELFF
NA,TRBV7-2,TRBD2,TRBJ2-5,TGTGCCAGCAGCTTCCAGGCGGGAGAATTGGAGACCCAGTACTTC,CASSFQAGELETQYF
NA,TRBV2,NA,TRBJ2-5,TGTGCCAGCAGGGCTAGGGCAGGGAGGGAGACCCAGTACTTC,CASRARAGRETQYF
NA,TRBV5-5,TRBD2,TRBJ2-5,TGTGCCAGCAGCTTGGCCGCGCGGGGGGACCAAGAGACCCAGTACTTC,CASSLAARGDQETQYF
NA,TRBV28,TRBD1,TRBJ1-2,TGTGCCAGCTGCGAGACAGGGATCTATGGCTACACCTTC,CASCETGIYGYTF
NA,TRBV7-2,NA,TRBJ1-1,TGTGCCAGCAGTCTTAGACGAAGGGGGACTGAAGCTTTCTTT,CASSLRRRGTEAFF
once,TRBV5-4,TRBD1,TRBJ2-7,TGTGCCAGCAGCTTGGGTACAGGGGGCTACGAGCAGTACTTC,CASSLGTGGYEQYF
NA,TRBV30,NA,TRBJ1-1,TGTGCCTGGAGTATGACCCGGGGCACTGAAGCTTTCTTT,CAWSMTRGTEAFF
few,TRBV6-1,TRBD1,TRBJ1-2,TGTGCCAGCAGTGAACCCCGGACAGGGGACTATGGCTACACCTTC,CASSEPRTGDYGYTF
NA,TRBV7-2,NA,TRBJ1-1,TGTGCCAGCAGCTTAGCCCAGGCGCCGAACACTGAAGCTTTCTTT,CASSLAQAPNTEAFF
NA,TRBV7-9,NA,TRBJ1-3,TGTGCCAGCATCCCGGGCGGGCTCGGTGGAAACACCATATATTTT,CASIPGGLGGNTIYF
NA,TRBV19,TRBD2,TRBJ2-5,TGTGCCAGTAGTATAGGCGGGAGAGGAGAGACCCAGTACTTC,CASSIGGRGETQYF
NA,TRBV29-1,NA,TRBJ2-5,TGCAGCGTTGGAGGGGGTTGGGGCATGGCTGGAGAGACCCAGTACTTC,CSVGGGWGMAGETQYF
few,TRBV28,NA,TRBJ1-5,TGTGCCAGCAGTTTCTCCGGGAATCAGCCCCAGCATTTT,CASSFSGNQPQHF
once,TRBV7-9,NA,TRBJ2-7,TGTGCCAGCAGCTTGTCAGGGAAGGCTTACGAGCAGTACTTC,CASSLSGKAYEQYF
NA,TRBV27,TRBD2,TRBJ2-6,TGTGCCAGCAGTCCCACGGGGGGGCGCGTTTATGGGGCCAACGGCCTGACTTTC,CASSPTGGRVYGANGLTF
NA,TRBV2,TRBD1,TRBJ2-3,TGTGCCAGCAGGATCCGGGACAGGGGGTTAGATACGCAGTATTTT,CASRIRDRGLDTQYF
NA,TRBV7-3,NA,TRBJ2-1,TGTGCCAGCAGCTTACGGGGTGAGGTTGCCTACAATGAGCAGTTCTTC,CASSLRGEVAYNEQFF
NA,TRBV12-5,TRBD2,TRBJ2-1,TGTGCTAGTGGTTCGACTAGCGGGAGCTCCTACAATGAGCAGTTCTTC,CASGSTSGSSYNEQFF
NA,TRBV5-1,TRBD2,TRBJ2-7,TGCGCCAGCAGCTTGGACGGTAGCGGGGAGCAGTACTTC,CASSLDGSGEQYF
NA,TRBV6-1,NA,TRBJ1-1,TGTGCCAGCAGTGAAGCGCGAACGGGTACAGCTTTCTTT,CASSEARTGTAFF
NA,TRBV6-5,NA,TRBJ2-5,TGTGCCAGCAGTTACTCGCGGGACCAAGAGACCCAGTACTTC,CASSYSRDQETQYF
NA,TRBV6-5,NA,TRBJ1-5,TGTGCCAGCAGTTACGGCGGGCCTTACGATCAGCCCCAGCATTTT,CASSYGGPYDQPQHF
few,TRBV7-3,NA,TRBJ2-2,TGTGCCAGCAGCTTAACGCCGACAGGTAGAGCCGGGGAGCTGTTTTTT,CASSLTPTGRAGELFF
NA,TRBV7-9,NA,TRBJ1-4,TGTGCCAGCAGCCGTCTAGGAGCGGTATCGGGGAGCGAGGAAAAACTGTTTTTT,CASSRLGAVSGSEEKLFF
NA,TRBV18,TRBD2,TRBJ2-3,TGTGCCAGCTCCCGAACACTAGCGGGAGGAGATACGCAGTATTTT,CASSRTLAGGDTQYF
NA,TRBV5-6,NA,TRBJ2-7,TGTGCCAGCAGCTTGCGCCAACGACTTACCTACGAGCAGTACTTC,CASSLRQRLTYEQYF
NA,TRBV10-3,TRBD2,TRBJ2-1,TGTGCCATCAGTGACCCAGCGGGGGGGGCCTGGAATGAGCAGTTCTTC,CAISDPAGGAWNEQFF
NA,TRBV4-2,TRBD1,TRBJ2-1,TGTGCCAGCAGCCCACCTGGACAGGGAGGAGGTGAGCAGTTCTTC,CASSPPGQGGGEQFF
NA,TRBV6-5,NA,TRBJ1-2,TGTGCCAGCAGTTACTCGCCCGGTGCTAACTATGGCTACACCTTC,CASSYSPGANYGYTF
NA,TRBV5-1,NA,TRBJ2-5,TGCGCCAGCAGCTTGGGTTTGGCTGAGACCCAGTACTTC,CASSLGLAETQYF
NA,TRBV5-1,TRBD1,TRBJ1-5,TGCGCCAGCAGCCCAGGGACAGTAGGTGTTAGCAATCAGCCCCAGCATTTT,CASSPGTVGVSNQPQHF
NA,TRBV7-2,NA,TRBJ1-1,TGTGCCAGCAGACCGCAAAGAGGAGTGGGCACTGAAGCTTTCTTT,CASRPQRGVGTEAFF
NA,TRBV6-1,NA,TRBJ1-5,TGTGCCAGCAGTGCCCGGTATAGCAATCAGCCCCAGCATTTT,CASSARYSNQPQHF
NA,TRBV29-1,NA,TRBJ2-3,TGCAGCGTTGTAGAGCCAGCCGGTGGGAGTACAGATACGCAGTATTTT,CSVVEPAGGSTDTQYF
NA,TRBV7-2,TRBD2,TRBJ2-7,TGTGCCAGCAGCTTAGGTGGGACTAGCGGGAGCTACGAGCAGTACTTC,CASSLGGTSGSYEQYF
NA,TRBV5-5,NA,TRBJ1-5,TGTGCCAGCAGCCCACTGAAGGCGGGGAACAATCAGCCCCAGCATTTT,CASSPLKAGNNQPQHF
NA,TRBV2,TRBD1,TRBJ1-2,TGTGCCAGCAGTGAATCCGGACAGGCCAACTATGGCTACACCTTC,CASSESGQANYGYTF
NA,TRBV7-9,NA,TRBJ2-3,TGTGCCAGCAGCTTAGGAGTGCGGAGCACAGATACGCAGTATTTT,CASSLGVRSTDTQYF
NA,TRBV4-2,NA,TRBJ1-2,TGTGCCAGCAGCCACCCCCAGGATTACTATGGCTACACCTTC,CASSHPQDYYGYTF
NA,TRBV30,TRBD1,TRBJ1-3,TGTGCCTGGAGTTCGGGACAGGGCAAAAACACCATATATTTT,CAWSSGQGKNTIYF